What follows are 18 T cell receptor beta chains derived from one specimen sequenced in a study of neoadjuvant anti-PD-1 for oral cavity cancer. This table comes from immunoSEQ multiplex PCR, and its TCRdb copy is limited to in-frame clones, with some not included. The sample shows fewer than 35,000 clones, about 86% of them seen only once. Sequenced material: PBMCs, taken before nivolumab (anti-PD-1) treatment. The receptor source for this set is a person between 40 and 79 years old with oral cavity squamous cell carcinoma.

This chain connects TRBV7-8 to TRBJ2-4; a possible D gene is TRBD2 (6 bases). CDR3 length: 14 amino acids. Trimming pared 5 bases from V and 8 bases from J, leaving 16 bases between. Germline V gene lookup returns CDR1 SGHVS and CDR2 FQNEAQ. The CDR3 protein is CASSPTEPGDIQYF. CDR3 DNA sequence: TGTGCCAGCAGCCCGACTGAGCCGGGGGACATTCAGTACTTC.

This chain links TRBV7-2 with TRBJ1-5; possible D gene TRBD1, 5 bases. The CDR3 runs to 16 residues. Trimming cost V 1 base and J 3 bases, with 13 bases left between them. Germline-derived CDR1 and CDR2 are SGHTA and FQGNSA. The CDR3 protein is CASSLEGRGFNQPQHF. In nucleotides, the CDR3 is TGTGCCAGCAGCTTAGAAGGACGGGGGTTCAATCAGCCCCAGCATTTT.

V gene TRBV29-1 combines with J gene TRBJ2-7, with 7 bases fitting TRBD1. The V and J ends lost 0 bases and 3 bases, in that order; junction bases with no gene match: 26. Germline CDR1 reads SQVTM; CDR2 reads ANQGSEA. This CDR3 has 21 amino acids. CDR3 sequence: CSVEDRVRRASGPTGRYEQYF. CDR3 nucleotide sequence: TGCAGCGTTGAAGATCGAGTACGACGCGCTTCAGGTCCGACAGGGCGCTACGAGCAGTACTTC.

V usage is TRBV9 and J usage is TRBJ2-3; 7 positions match TRBD1. J was trimmed by 0 bases and V by 4 bases; bases with no gene match: 2. Germline V gene lookup returns CDR1 SGDLS and CDR2 YYNGEE. There are 14 residues in the CDR3. CDR3 DNA: TGTGCCAGCAGCAGGGGACAGAGCACAGATACGCAGTATTTT. Translated, it gives CASSRGQSTDTQYF.

CDR3 coding DNA: TGCGCCAGCAGCCAAGTGCGTTCGAACAGGCTGGGGGGCTACACCTTC. Its translation is CASSQVRSNRLGGYTF. The chain uses TRBV4-3 and TRBJ1-2; tentatively, D is TRBD1 (5 bases). V was pared by 1 base and J by 8 bases, with 20 bases between. The CDR3 runs 16 residues. Looked up from germline, CDR1 is LGHNA and CDR2 is YSLEER.

The chain couples TRBV11-2 to TRBJ1-4, with D possibly TRBD1 on 5 matching bases. CDR1 and CDR2 (germline): SGHAT, FQNNGV. Trimming shortened V by 5 bases and J by 4 bases, and 17 bases separated the two germline ends. CDR3 length: 16 residues. In DNA, the CDR3 is TGTGCCAGCAGCCTTGCCTGGGGGGAAGTTAATGAAAAACTGTTTTTT. Protein product: CASSLAWGEVNEKLFF.

The chain employs TRBV7-9 and TRBJ2-1; 9 bases align to TRBD2. Germline V lookup: CDR1 SEHNR, CDR2 FQNEAQ (reference sequence). This CDR3 contains 19 residues. V was pared by 4 bases and J by 6 bases, with 19 bases of the junction left unmatched. The CDR3 reads CASSSFPTPTGLAGNEQFF. The CDR3 region has the DNA TGTGCCAGCAGCTCCTTCCCGACCCCGACGGGACTAGCAGGCAATGAGCAGTTCTTC.

CDR3 in amino acids: CASSTSGGGETQYF. CDR3 nucleotides: TGTGCCAGCAGTACTAGCGGGGGAGGAGAGACCCAGTACTTC. J is TRBJ2-5 and V is TRBV28; 11 nucleotides match TRBD2. CDR3 length: 14 residues. V was clipped by 5 bases and J by 4 bases; unmatched bases: 3. Germline CDR1 MDHEN, CDR2 SYDVKM.

The CDR3 bases are TGTGCCAGCAGCCCGCAAGGTCGAGTTAACTATGGCTACACCTTC. This translates into CASSPQGRVNYGYTF. The chain employs TRBV14 and TRBJ1-2; D not certain. The CDR3 runs to 15 residues. Germline V CDR1 and CDR2: SGHDN, FVKESK. The V end lost 4 bases, the J end lost 1 base, and 13 bases lay between the germline ends.

The CDR3 nucleotides are TGTGCCAGCAGCCCCGACAGGGATGATGAAGCTTTCTTT. As protein: CASSPDRDDEAFF. The chain links TRBV7-8 to TRBJ1-1, with 7 bases matching TRBD1. Germline assignment: CDR1 SGHVS and CDR2 FQNEAQ. Trimming took 5 bases from V and 7 from J; bases not matched to a gene: 7. CDR3 size: 13 residues.

The chain has TRBV19 and TRBJ1-4, with 8 bases matching TRBD1. The CDR3 consists of 14 residues. Germline V gives CDR1 LNHDA, CDR2 SQIVND (reference sequence). V lost 4 bases to trimming and J lost 7 bases; unmatched junction nucleotides: 5. This chain's CDR3 is CASSRTGFGEKLFF. The DNA for the CDR3 is TGTGCCAGTAGTAGGACAGGGTTTGGTGAAAAACTGTTTTTT.

This sequence joins TRBV6-1 and TRBJ2-7; 7 bases are a match to TRBD1. The germline V gene has CDR1 MNHNS and CDR2 SASEGT. With V trimmed by 3 bases and J by 0 bases, 2 bases remained unmatched. The CDR3 sequence is 14 residues long. This CDR3 is CASSDDRVSYEQYF. CDR3 bases: TGTGCCAGCAGTGATGACAGGGTCTCCTACGAGCAGTACTTC.

The chain is built from TRBV5-4 and TRBJ1-1, with a possible D match to TRBD1 (6 bases). The V gene lost 3 bases and the J gene lost 3 bases, with 15 bases spanning the gap. Germline values: CDR1 SGHNT, CDR2 YYREEE (reference sequence). This CDR3 is 15 amino acids long. The CDR3 is CASSWGHGADTEAFF. The CDR3 coding sequence is TGTGCCAGCAGCTGGGGACATGGTGCGGACACTGAAGCTTTCTTT. The complete variable domain, with remaining parts taken from reference TRBV5-4 and TRBJ1-1, reads ETGVTQSPTHLIKTRGQQVTLRCSSQSGHNTVSWYQQALGQGPQFIFQYYREEENGRGNFPPRFSGLQFPNYSSELNVNALELDDSALYLCASSWGHGADTEAFFGQGTRLTVV.

The chain links TRBV25-1 to TRBJ1-1, with D tentatively TRBD1 (6 bases). V was cut by 5 bases and J by 3 bases, with 16 bases left in between. CDR1 and CDR2 (germline): MGHDK, SYGVNS. The CDR3 extends over 15 amino acids. The CDR3 DNA sequence: TGTGCCAGCAGTTTTTACAGGGAATTAGACACTGAAGCTTTCTTT. Its translation: CASSFYRELDTEAFF.

A remark on this clone: The sample has other DNA sequences that encode this CDR3 too. The rearrangement links TRBV6-6 to TRBJ1-1; TRBD1 aligns across 9 bases. The germline V gene has CDR1 MNHNY and CDR2 SVGAGI (reference sequence). The V segment lost 4 bases and the J segment 2 bases; nucleotides outside the gene matches: 2. The CDR3 has 14 amino acids. The CDR3 loop is CASSSGQGNTEAFF. The CDR3 coding sequence is TGTGCCAGCAGTTCGGGACAGGGAAACACTGAAGCTTTCTTT.

The chain has TRBV5-4 and TRBJ2-2; 7 positions match TRBD1. Germline V CDR1 and CDR2: SGHNT, YYREEE (reference sequence). J gave up 0 bases and V 6 bases, and 8 bases lay outside the gene matches. This CDR3 has 16 residues. The CDR3 reads CASNPGQITNTGELFF. CDR3 DNA: TGTGCCAGCAACCCGGGACAGATAACGAACACCGGGGAGCTGTTTTTT. Together with reference TRBV5-4 and TRBJ2-2, the CDR3 gives the full variable domain: ETGVTQSPTHLIKTRGQQVTLRCSSQSGHNTVSWYQQALGQGPQFIFQYYREEENGRGNFPPRFSGLQFPNYSSELNVNALELDDSALYLCASNPGQITNTGELFFGEGSRLTVL.

This chain connects TRBV5-8 to TRBJ2-5; 8 nucleotides match TRBD1. Looked up from germline, CDR1 is SGHTS and CDR2 is YDEGEE. This CDR3 is built from 16 residues. The ends lost 3 bases at V and 4 bases at J; junction bases unmatched: 11. The CDR3: CASSSYRGDRRETQYF. The CDR3 DNA follows: TGTGCCAGCAGCTCATACAGGGGGGATCGAAGAGAGACCCAGTACTTC.

This chain uses TRBV5-1 with TRBJ2-3, with D uncertain. CDR1 and CDR2 from the germline V gene are SGHRS and YFSETQ. V was shortened by 5 bases and J by 3 bases, with 16 bases between the two germline ends. The length of the CDR3 is 15 residues. CDR3 protein: CASRLATPPTDTQYF. The CDR3 DNA reads TGCGCCAGCAGGCTGGCGACCCCTCCTACAGATACGCAGTATTTT.